This T cell receptor beta chain was profiled in a study of blood T cell repertoires in COVID-19. The data were produced by immunoSEQ multiplex PCR, yet TCRdb's version contains in-frame clones alone and is incomplete. This table has 200,000 to 300,000 clones, more than 80% appearing once. The length of the CDR3 is 15 residues. CDR1 is SGHRS, CDR2 YFSETQ, per germline. Trimming cost V 0 bases and J 4 bases; bases outside gene matches: 2. Sequenced: peripheral blood. The chain combines TRBV5-1 with TRBJ1-1; the match to TRBD1 covers 11 bases. This receptor was identified in an elderly woman with COVID-19, enrolled during active disease. CDR3 nucleotides: TGCGCCAGCAGCTTGGTGGGACAGGGGGGCACTGAAGCTTTCTTT. Translation: CASSLVGQGGTEAFF.